These 5 T cell receptor beta chains were sequenced from one sample in a study of CD8 T cells in ankylosing spondylitis. TCRdb reprocessed the 5' RACE reads with MiXCR, giving one entry per CDR3 protein. The table records 250,000 to 300,000 distinct CDR3 sequences, 18% of them present only once. Material: blood, either unsorted or a sorted T cell fraction (not recorded which). The receptors shown here come from a male donor with ankylosing spondylitis or in good health (not recorded which).

This clonotype was seen more than once but under ten times. This chain connects TRBV4-2 to TRBJ2-3, with 9 bases that match TRBD2. The CDR3 length is 17 residues. The J segment lost 5 bases and the V segment lost 3 bases, leaving 12 bases of the junction unmatched. Germline lookup yields CDR1 LGHNA and CDR2 YNFKEQ. CDR3 residues: CASSHPLVAGAKDTQYF. The CDR3 nucleotides are TGTGCCAGCAGCCACCCCTTGGTAGCGGGAGCAAAAGATACGCAGTATTTT.

This chain connects TRBV5-6 to TRBJ2-4; D gene unclear. The CDR3 spans 15 residues. The V gene's germline CDR1 is SGHDT and CDR2 YYEEEE. The V end lost 2 bases, the J end lost 0 bases, and 9 bases lay between the germline ends. The CDR3 DNA sequence: TGTGCCAGCAGCTTCCCAGGCCAAGCCAAAAACATTCAGTACTTC. Its protein is CASSFPGQAKNIQYF.

This chain links TRBV29-1 with TRBJ2-2; TRBD1 agrees at 12 bases. Looked up from germline, CDR1 is SQVTM and CDR2 is ANQGSEA. This CDR3 contains 18 residues. V dropped 6 bases and J dropped 4; count of bases not matched to a gene: 15. The CDR3, as DNA: TGCAGCGTGAGGACCGGGACAGGGGGCGAATCAGGCACCGGGGAGCTGTTTTTT. The encoded protein is CSVRTGTGGESGTGELFF.

This clonotype was counted between two and nine times. The rearrangement uses TRBV29-1 and TRBJ2-5; the D gene is possibly TRBD1 (6 bases). CDR3 size: 15 residues. CDR1 is SQVTM, CDR2 ANQGSEA, per germline. V shed 2 bases and J shed 4 bases, with 17 bases lying between them. CDR3 coding DNA: TGCAGCGTTGAAACCTCACCGGACAGAGGAGAGACCCAGTACTTC. The encoded protein is CSVETSPDRGETQYF.

This chain connects TRBV7-3 to TRBJ2-3; the D gene is possibly TRBD2 (6 bases). V was shortened by 5 bases and J by 4 bases, with 13 bases between the two germline ends. Germline CDR1 reads SGHTA; CDR2 reads FQGTGA. This CDR3 is 14 amino acids long. CDR3 region: CASSLLDYPDTQYF. The CDR3 DNA reads TGTGCCAGCAGCCTATTGGACTATCCAGATACGCAGTATTTT.